The 25 T cell receptor beta chains listed next were all sequenced from one sample in a study of T cell clonality in common variable immunodeficiency. Profiling relied on immunoSEQ multiplex PCR, and the TCRdb table lists in-frame clones only, not all of them. The sample includes 55,000 or so clones, none of them occurring once. Specimen: peripheral blood mononuclear cells. These receptors were obtained from a person aged 18 to 70 in good health.

At least ten counts were recorded for this clone. The CDR3 end lies 3 residues beyond the end of the read and is filled in from the germline J gene. This rearrangement joins TRBV5-1 to TRBJ2-3; D may be TRBD1 (5 bases). In germline, CDR1 is SGHRS, CDR2 YFSETQ. The CDR3 has 15 residues. CDR3 DNA (partial): TGCGCCAGCAGCTTCCATGGGGCGCTTGAGGAGACG. Residues: CASSFHGALEET. The whole CDR3 region reads CASSFHGALEETQYF. Full variable domain (outside the CDR3, taken from reference TRBV5-1 and TRBJ2-3): KAGVTQTPRYLIKTRGQQVTLSCSPISGHRSVSWYQQTPGQGLQFLFEYFSETQRNKGNFPGRFSGRQFSNSRSEMNVSTLELGDSALYLCASSFHGALEETQYFGPGTRLTVL.

This clone was counted many times. The read gets to within 3 residues of the CDR3 end, and the germline J gene fills in the rest. This sequence joins TRBV20-1 and TRBJ1-1, with D maybe TRBD1 (6 bases). The V gene lost 4 bases and the J gene lost 5 bases, with 14 bases spanning the gap. The length of the CDR3 is 13 residues. Germline V gene data show CDR1 as DFQATT and CDR2 as SNEGSKA (reference sequence). The CDR3 here is CSAKTGSETEAFF. The sequenced CDR3 bases are TGCAGTGCTAAAACAGGGAGCGAAACTGAA.

This clone has a count of ten or more. The sequenced fragment ends 3 residues before the CDR3 boundary, so the rest is inferred from the germline J gene. V and J are TRBV2 and TRBJ2-7; D perhaps matches TRBD1 (5 bases). V was pared by 0 bases and J by 1 base, with 7 bases between. The CDR3 runs 14 residues. Germline V gene data show CDR1 as SNHLY and CDR2 as FYNNEI. CDR3 DNA (partial): TGTGCCAGCAGTGAAGCAGACAGATCCTACGAG. Translation: CASSEADRSYE. The complete CDR3 reads CASSEADRSYEQYF.

This clone was seen ten or more times. The sequenced part of the CDR3 DNA is TGTGCCAGCAGCCGGGGACAGCTCCCCTACGAG. Its translation is CASSRGQLPYE. The CDR3 reads in full as CASSRGQLPYEQYF. The chain links TRBV5-4 to TRBJ2-7, with 7 bases that match TRBD1. The CDR3 goes on 3 residues after the read ends, and that part is filled in from the germline J gene. The CDR3 sequence is 14 residues long. Looked up from germline, CDR1 is SGHNT and CDR2 is YYREEE (reference sequence). Trimming took 4 bases from V and 2 from J; bases not matched to a gene: 6.

This clone was recorded at least ten times. The read terminates 3 residues ahead of where the CDR3 ends, so the germline J gene completes it. The chain is built from TRBV9 and TRBJ1-2; D unresolved. CDR3 size: 15 residues. The V end was cut by 0 bases, the J end by 6 bases, with 15 bases between. CDR1 is SGDLS, CDR2 YYNGEE, per germline. The CDR3 loop reads CASSVEVYAINGYTF. Partial CDR3 DNA: TGTGCCAGCAGCGTAGAAGTTTACGCTATAAATGGC.

Many counts were recorded for this clone. The read finishes 3 residues shy of the CDR3 end, and the germline J gene is used to complete it. The chain couples TRBV2 to TRBJ2-7; tentatively, D is TRBD2 (6 bases). The CDR3 totals 16 residues. Germline V gene lookup returns CDR1 SNHLY and CDR2 FYNNEI. V was pared by 5 bases and J by 5 bases, with 22 bases between. The CDR3 here is CASSPPGAEDYHEQYF. CDR3 DNA, as far as it was read: TGTGCCAGCAGTCCTCCCGGGGCGGAGGACTACCACGAG.

This clone was counted only a few times. The read terminates 3 residues ahead of where the CDR3 ends, so the germline J gene completes it. V gene TRBV18 combines with J gene TRBJ1-3; D is ambiguous. Germline CDR1 KGHSH, CDR2 LQKENI. Deletions cut 3 bases from V and 1 base from J, with 4 bases between. The CDR3 consists of 13 residues. This chain's CDR3 is CASSPQSGNTIYF. CDR3 DNA, as far as it was read: TGTGCCAGCTCACCGCAGTCTGGAAACACC.

This clone was seen ten or more times. The DNA ends 3 residues before the CDR3 does, and the rest of the CDR3 is filled in from the germline J gene. The rearrangement joins TRBV5-4 to TRBJ1-6; no clear D. The CDR3 has 13 amino acids. With 0 bases removed from V and 8 bases from J, the gap between germline ends came to 6 bases. The germline gives CDR1 SGHNT, CDR2 YYREEE (reference sequence). The DNA read from the CDR3 is TGTGCCAGCAGCTTGGAAGCCGATTCACCC. This gives the protein CASSLEADSP. The full CDR3 reads CASSLEADSPLHF.

At least ten counts were recorded for this clone. The read ends 3 residues shy of where the CDR3 ends; the end is completed using the germline J gene. The chain couples TRBV27 to TRBJ2-1; TRBD2 agrees at 13 bases. The germline CDR1 and CDR2 sequences are MNHEY and SMNVEV (reference sequence). The CDR3 has 14 amino acids. V lost 5 bases to trimming and J lost 9 bases; unmatched junction nucleotides: 4. The DNA read from the CDR3 is TGTGCCAGCAGTCAACTAGCGGGGGGGGGTGAG. This translates into CASSQLAGGGE. The whole CDR3 region reads CASSQLAGGGEQFF.

This clone showed up many times. The sequence runs out 3 residues before the end of the CDR3; the remainder is reconstructed from the germline J gene. The chain has TRBV12-3 or TRBV12-4 and TRBJ2-2, with D possibly matching TRBD2 (5 bases). This CDR3 is 15 amino acids long. The germline V and J ends were trimmed by 3 bases and 2 bases, with 10 bases remaining between them. CDR3 DNA, as far as it was read: TGTGCCAGCAGTTTTGGAGGCGGTAACACCGGGGAG. Amino acid sequence: CASSFGGGNTGE. The full CDR3 protein is CASSFGGGNTGELFF.

This clone was counted many times. The CDR3 end is not reached by the read, which stops 3 residues before it; the germline J gene fills it in. V gene TRBV9 combines with J gene TRBJ1-2; 7 nucleotides align to TRBD1. Germline CDR1 SGDLS, CDR2 YYNGEE. The CDR3 consists of 14 residues. The ends lost 4 bases at V and 5 bases at J; junction bases unmatched: 8. CDR3 bases read: TGTGCCAGCAGCCCGGCAGGGGGGACGTATGGC. As protein: CASSPAGGTYG. The full CDR3 sequence reads CASSPAGGTYGYTF.

This clone was seen at least ten times. The read falls 3 residues short of the CDR3 end, and the missing part is taken from the germline J gene. The chain is built from TRBV5-1 and TRBJ2-3; 8 nucleotides align to TRBD1. The germline CDR1 and CDR2 sequences are SGHRS and YFSETQ. V lost 1 base to trimming and J lost 3 bases; unmatched junction nucleotides: 4. The CDR3 runs to 15 residues. CDR3 in amino acids: CASSLNNRGTDTQYF. CDR3 bases read: TGCGCCAGCAGCTTGAACAACAGGGGGACAGATACG.

The table lists this clone with a few counts. CDR3 DNA, as far as it was read: TGTGCCAGCAGCTCCCTCCAGGGGACTACCGGT. It translates to CASSSLQGTTG. The whole CDR3 protein reads CASSSLQGTTGQYF. The chain recombines TRBV7-9 with TRBJ2-4; possibly TRBD2 for D (7 bases). The read ends 3 residues early relative to the CDR3; the germline J gene fills the gap. This CDR3 has 14 amino acids. Germline V gene sequence: CDR1 SEHNR, CDR2 FQNEAQ (reference sequence).

This clone has at least ten counts. The DNA ends 3 residues before the CDR3 does, and the rest of the CDR3 is filled in from the germline J gene. The chain couples TRBV2 to TRBJ1-2; the match to TRBD1 covers 7 bases. The CDR3 runs 13 residues. CDR1 SNHLY and CDR2 FYNNEI come from the germline V gene. V shed 8 bases and J 4 bases; nucleotides not matched to a gene: 7. The CDR3 loop reads CASSDRSLYGYTF. CDR3 DNA, as far as it was read: TGTGCCAGCTCGGACAGGAGCCTCTATGGC.

This clone counts as medium-sized (0.01 to 0.1%). From the germline J gene comes the end of the CDR3, since the read stops 3 residues before it. The chain links TRBV12-3 or TRBV12-4 to TRBJ1-6, with D perhaps matching TRBD1 (6 bases). This CDR3 contains 20 residues. Trimming took 1 base from V and 0 from J, leaving 19 bases between them. The CDR3 bases that were read are TGTGCCAGCAGTTTAGGCCGGTGGACAGCTAAGAGCTCCTATAATTCACCC. Protein product: CASSLGRWTAKSSYNSP. The full CDR3 protein reads CASSLGRWTAKSSYNSPLHF.

This clone was counted ten times or more. The read gets to within 3 residues of the CDR3 end, and the germline J gene fills in the rest. The V and J genes are TRBV6-2 or TRBV6-3 and TRBJ1-4; no clear D gene. The ends were cut back, 10 bases at V and 0 bases at J, with 12 bases in the middle. The CDR3 is 14 residues long. The V gene's germline CDR1 is MNHEY and CDR2 SVGEGT. Incomplete CDR3 DNA: TGTGCCACCGGCTCGAGGGCAACTAATGAAAAA. The encoded protein is CATGSRATNEK. The whole CDR3 protein reads CATGSRATNEKLFF.

The sample holds many counts of this clone. The CDR3 extends 3 residues past the end of the read, so its final part is completed from the germline J gene. The V call is TRBV10-3, the J call TRBJ1-5; no reliable D call. The germline V gene has CDR1 ENHRY and CDR2 SYGVKD. The CDR3 consists of 13 residues. CDR3 sequence reads: CAISDPDSLPQHF. The part of the CDR3 DNA that was read is TGTGCCATCAGTGACCCCGATAGCTTACCC.

This clone was observed many times. The read terminates 3 residues before the CDR3 end, so the remaining end is supplied by the germline J gene. V is TRBV2 and J is TRBJ1-2; no clear D. V lost 5 bases to trimming and J lost 4 bases, with 8 bases between them. The germline CDR1 and CDR2 sequences are SNHLY and FYNNEI. The CDR3 sequence is 12 residues long. This CDR3 reads CASSPAPYGYTF. The sequenced CDR3 bases are TGTGCCAGCAGTCCAGCGCCCTATGGC.

This clone was counted ten times or more. The CDR3 protein is CASSFGTGWTDTQYF. The part of the CDR3 DNA that was read is TGTGCCAGCAGTTTTGGGACAGGGTGGACAGATACG. V is TRBV28 and J is TRBJ2-3; 9 nucleotides match TRBD1. From the germline J gene comes the end of the CDR3, since the read stops 3 residues before it. Germline trimming cut 3 bases from V and 3 bases from J; bases unmatched to any gene: 4. This CDR3 has 15 residues. The germline V gene has CDR1 MDHEN and CDR2 SYDVKM.

This clone was seen at least ten times. The read finishes 3 residues shy of the CDR3 end, and the germline J gene is used to complete it. The chain combines TRBV10-3 with TRBJ2-5; 7 positions match TRBD2. Germline V gives CDR1 ENHRY, CDR2 SYGVKD. The CDR3 is made up of 16 amino acids. With 0 bases clipped from V and 1 base from J, the junction kept 5 bases outside the gene matches. The CDR3 sequence is CAISESSGESQETQYF. The sequenced part of the CDR3 DNA is TGTGCCATCAGTGAGTCGAGCGGGGAAAGCCAAGAGACC.

At least ten counts were recorded for this clone. The read gets to within 3 residues of the CDR3 end, and the germline J gene fills in the rest. V is TRBV6-2 or TRBV6-3 and J is TRBJ1-1; D possibly corresponds to TRBD1 (5 bases). The V and J ends lost 8 bases and 4 bases respectively, with 17 bases between them. The germline V gene encodes CDR1 MNHEY and CDR2 SVGEGT. This CDR3 comprises 14 residues. The CDR3 bases that were read are TGTGCCAGCGATGCGGGGGGAATTGGCACTGAA. Translating it yields CASDAGGIGTE. The whole CDR3 region reads CASDAGGIGTEAFF.

This clone was counted at least ten times. The CDR3 protein is CASSFPGQGSNQPQHF. CDR3 bases read: TGTGCCAGCAGTTTCCCGGGACAGGGGAGCAATCAGCCC. The rearrangement joins TRBV6-2 or TRBV6-3 to TRBJ1-5; 10 positions agree with TRBD1. The sequenced fragment ends 3 residues before the CDR3 boundary, so the rest is inferred from the germline J gene. The germline V gene has CDR1 MNHEY and CDR2 SVGEGT. The CDR3 sequence is 16 residues long. V dropped 4 bases and J dropped 1; count of bases not matched to a gene: 4.

The sample holds many counts of this clone. Coverage ceases 3 residues before the CDR3 finishes, and the germline J gene fills in the end. This chain links TRBV19 with TRBJ2-1; the match to TRBD2 covers 12 bases. CDR1 LNHDA and CDR2 SQIVND come from the germline V gene (reference sequence). J was trimmed by 6 bases and V by 3 bases; bases with no gene match: 9. The CDR3 extends over 17 amino acids. The sequenced CDR3 bases are TGTGCCAGTAGTATCCCGACTAGCGGGAGTTTAGGCAATGAG. This gives the protein CASSIPTSGSLGNE. The entire CDR3 reads CASSIPTSGSLGNEQFF.

This clone was seen ten or more times. The read ends 3 residues before the CDR3 terminus; that terminus is restored from the germline J gene. This chain uses TRBV2 with TRBJ1-2, with D perhaps matching TRBD1 (6 bases). Germline CDR1 reads SNHLY; CDR2 reads FYNNEI. The CDR3 consists of 15 residues. V lost 5 bases and J 5 bases, leaving 18 bases between the germline ends. The covered CDR3 bases are TGTGCCAGCAGTCTGCGGGGGGCCACTACTTATGGC. Its protein is CASSLRGATTYG. The full CDR3 protein is CASSLRGATTYGYTF.

There are many counts of this clone. The read gets to within 3 residues of the CDR3 end, and the germline J gene fills in the rest. The chain combines TRBV28 with TRBJ2-7; D gene ambiguous. CDR3 size: 11 residues. Trimming took 5 bases from V and 5 from J, leaving 7 bases between them. CDR1 is MDHEN and CDR2 is SYDVKM in the germline V gene. The chain's CDR3 is CASSPLHEQYF. The CDR3 bases that were read are TGTGCCAGCAGTCCCCTCCACGAG.